The clone carrying this TCR beta chain turned up a few times. These data come from a study of early T cells in non-severe SARS-CoV-2 infection. TCRdb re-analysed the 5' RACE reads in MiXCR, keeping a single row per CDR3 protein. The sample holds tens of thousands of distinct CDR3 sequences, over 9% seen once. V was shortened by 4 bases and J by 2 bases, with 12 bases between the two germline ends. The CDR3 is 14 amino acids. Germline CDR1 DFQATT, CDR2 SNEGSKA (reference sequence). This sequence joins TRBV20-1 and TRBJ2-1, with D tentatively TRBD1 (5 bases). The TCR sequence derives from an adult who was a healthcare worker with PCR-confirmed SARS-CoV-2 infection or an uninfected control (not recorded which). Material: whole blood. This CDR3 reads CSATKTETYNEQFF. CDR3 DNA: TGCAGTGCTACTAAGACAGAGACCTACAATGAGCAGTTCTTC.